This TCR beta chain comes out of a study of cytomegalovirus exposure and HLA in healthy donors. Per the germline V gene, CDR1 is MNHEY and CDR2 is SMNVEV (reference sequence). The CDR3 is made up of 12 amino acids. With 2 bases clipped from V and 8 bases from J, the junction kept 3 bases outside the gene matches. Both 60 Vbeta primers and 13 Jbeta primers went into the PCR. Only in-frame clones appear in the TCRdb table, and some are missing; sequencing was by immunoSEQ multiplex PCR. Of approximately 130,000 clones in the sample, over 60% are singletons; the top ten hold around 3.6%. The J gene is TRBJ2-7, the V gene TRBV27; 7 bases align to TRBD1. Sequences were obtained from PBMCs. The TCR was taken from a man in his thirties or forties in good health and CMV-seronegative. The CDR3 protein is CASSLRQGKQYF. Written as DNA, the CDR3 is TGTGCCAGCAGTTTACGACAGGGTAAGCAGTACTTC.